These 32 T cell receptor beta chains share one sample of origin, sequenced in a study of blood T cell repertoires in COVID-19. Generated by immunoSEQ multiplex PCR, the TCRdb table keeps only in-frame clones and is missing some. The repertoire consists of approximately 31,000 clones, with 90% to 95% occurring once and the leading ten covering approximately 11%. Sequencing was carried out using peripheral blood. The receptors were gathered from a human donor in a cohort sampled during active COVID-19.

V usage is TRBV7-8 and J usage is TRBJ2-1, with 10 nucleotides matching TRBD2. The CDR3 sequence is 15 residues long. Losses at the gene ends were 5 bases for V and 4 bases for J; bases not matched to a gene: 5. Germline loops: CDR1 SGHVS, CDR2 FQNEAQ. The CDR3, as DNA: TGTGCCAGCAGCCCTACTAGCGGGATATACAATGAGCAGTTCTTC. It is translated as CASSPTSGIYNEQFF.

This chain links TRBV4-1 with TRBJ1-6, with D unresolved. Germline V gives CDR1 MGHRA, CDR2 YSYEKL. The CDR3 is 16 amino acids. V shed 1 base and J shed 6 bases, with 13 bases lying between them. As DNA, the CDR3 is TGCGCCAGCAGCCAAGTTCCCGGATCGGGTAATTCACCCCTCCACTTT. Residues: CASSQVPGSGNSPLHF.

This chain connects TRBV5-1 to TRBJ2-5; 7 nucleotides agree with TRBD2. The V segment lost 0 bases and the J segment 5 bases; nucleotides outside the gene matches: 13. Germline V gene data show CDR1 as SGHRS and CDR2 as YFSETQ. CDR3 size: 17 residues. The CDR3 coding sequence is TGCGCCAGCAGCTTGGCCCGTGCGCGGGAGATCCGGGAGACCCAGTACTTC. This gives the protein CASSLARAREIRETQYF.

The gene calls are TRBV19 and TRBJ2-5; tentatively, D is TRBD1 (6 bases). CDR1 and CDR2 (germline): LNHDA, SQIVND (reference sequence). V lost 9 bases to trimming and J lost 0 bases, with 20 bases between them. The CDR3 spans 16 residues. As DNA, the CDR3 is TGTGCCAGCAATCCAACAGGGAGAAGTAACCAAGAGACCCAGTACTTC. Its protein is CASNPTGRSNQETQYF. Based on the CDR3 plus reference TRBV19 and TRBJ2-5, the full variable domain is DGGITQSPKYLFRKEGQNVTLSCEQNLNHDAMYWYRQDPGQGLRLIYYSQIVNDFQKGDIAEGYSVSREKKESFPLTVTSAQKNPTAFYLCASNPTGRSNQETQYFGPGTRLLVL.

This clone was recorded once. The V and J genes are TRBV27 and TRBJ2-1, with 8 positions matching TRBD2. Germline lookup yields CDR1 MNHEY and CDR2 SMNVEV (reference sequence). Trimming cost V 3 bases and J 8 bases; bases outside gene matches: 6. CDR3 length: 14 amino acids. The CDR3 nucleotides read TGTGCCAGCAGTTTTCGTAGCGGGAACGATGAGCAGTTCTTC. It codes for CASSFRSGNDEQFF.

This sequence joins TRBV5-8 and TRBJ1-1; possible D gene TRBD1, 5 bases. This CDR3 comprises 16 residues. Germline values: CDR1 SGHTS, CDR2 YDEGEE. Trimming took 3 bases from V and 4 from J, leaving 19 bases between them. This chain's CDR3 is CASSWIIVGGGTEAFF. The CDR3 nucleotides are TGTGCCAGCAGCTGGATAATTGTGGGGGGGGGCACTGAAGCTTTCTTT.

The chain recombines TRBV18 with TRBJ2-5; 7 bases match TRBD2. Germline V gene data show CDR1 as KGHSH and CDR2 as LQKENI. The V gene end was trimmed by 6 bases and the J gene end by 1 base; junction bases not matched to a gene: 8. CDR3 length: 15 residues. The CDR3 DNA is TGTGCCAGCTCGCCCTGGGCTAGCGGCCAAGAGACCCAGTACTTC. This gives the protein CASSPWASGQETQYF.

This sequence joins TRBV6-1 and TRBJ1-4, with 9 bases lining up with TRBD1. The CDR3 contains 16 residues. Trimming removed 4 bases from V and 4 bases from J; junction bases left unmatched: 7. Germline CDR1 MNHNS, CDR2 SASEGT. DNA for the CDR3: TGTGCCAGCAGTGTCGGGCCGGGACAGGGTAATGAAAAACTGTTTTTT. This translates into CASSVGPGQGNEKLFF.

Sample share makes this clone medium-sized (0.01 to 0.1%). J is TRBJ2-7 and V is TRBV27, with a possible D match to TRBD1 (5 bases). CDR3 length: 14 residues. Germline assignment: CDR1 MNHEY and CDR2 SMNVEV (reference sequence). Trimming removed 8 bases at V and 5 bases at J, with 19 bases between. CDR3 residues: CASADRAGNDEQYF. The CDR3, as DNA: TGTGCCAGCGCAGACCGGGCAGGGAACGACGAGCAGTACTTC.

The chain employs TRBV19 and TRBJ1-1; the match to TRBD1 covers 11 bases. V gave up 5 bases and J gave up 4 bases; unmatched junction bases: 3. Per the germline V gene, CDR1 is LNHDA and CDR2 is SQIVND (reference sequence). The length of the CDR3 is 14 residues. CDR3 protein: CASSLGTGGTEAFF. The DNA of the CDR3 is TGTGCCAGTAGTCTGGGGACAGGGGGCACTGAAGCTTTCTTT.

V usage is TRBV5-5 and J usage is TRBJ2-7, with TRBD1 matching 8 bases. Germline CDR1 reads SGHKS; CDR2 reads YYEKEE (reference sequence). V was pared by 4 bases and J by 7 bases, with 7 bases of the junction left unmatched. This CDR3 region has 13 residues. CDR3 sequence: CASSQDRAWEQYF. The CDR3 nucleotides read TGTGCCAGCAGCCAGGACAGGGCATGGGAGCAGTACTTC.

Only one count was recorded for this clone. CDR3 amino acids: CASSTRQESYEQYF. The CDR3 nucleotides read TGTGCCAGCAGCACCCGACAGGAGTCCTACGAGCAGTACTTC. V usage is TRBV7-8 and J usage is TRBJ2-7; tentative D call: TRBD1 (6 bases). The ends were cut back, 5 bases at V and 1 base at J, with 12 bases in the middle. The CDR3 has 14 residues. Germline values: CDR1 SGHVS, CDR2 FQNEAQ.

CDR3 nucleotide sequence: TGCGCCAGCAGCTTCCTTGCAGGATCGGAGACCCAGTACTTC. Encoded protein: CASSFLAGSETQYF. V is TRBV5-1 and J is TRBJ2-5, with D hard to call. Germline V CDR1 and CDR2: SGHRS, YFSETQ. The CDR3 extends over 14 amino acids. The V and J ends lost 2 bases and 5 bases respectively, with 13 bases between them.

V is TRBV7-2 and J is TRBJ1-4, with a weak D call TRBD1 (6 bases). The CDR3 length is 17 residues. Deletions cut 3 bases from V and 1 base from J, with 15 bases between. The germline gives CDR1 SGHTA, CDR2 FQGNSA. DNA of the CDR3: TGTGCCAGCAGCTTCCTTCCCACAGGGCGAACTAATGAAAAACTGTTTTTT. Its translation: CASSFLPTGRTNEKLFF.

The V gene is TRBV5-1, the J gene TRBJ2-7, with 7 bases lining up with TRBD2. V dropped 10 bases and J dropped 2; count of bases not matched to a gene: 18. Germline loops: CDR1 SGHRS, CDR2 YFSETQ. There are 16 residues in the CDR3. The CDR3 DNA reads TGCGCCGGGGCGGTTGGTTCGGCGGGAGTGGCCTACGAGCAGTACTTC. It codes for CAGAVGSAGVAYEQYF.

The rearrangement uses TRBV19 and TRBJ2-3, with 7 bases fitting TRBD1. J was trimmed by 4 bases and V by 8 bases; bases with no gene match: 12. Germline values: CDR1 LNHDA, CDR2 SQIVND (reference sequence). CDR3 size: 15 residues. CDR3 region: CASSAGTVGPDTQYF. In DNA form, the CDR3 reads TGTGCCAGTTCGGCCGGGACAGTGGGCCCAGATACGCAGTATTTT.

This chain connects TRBV7-9 to TRBJ2-5, with 7 bases identical to TRBD1. The germline CDR1 and CDR2 sequences are SEHNR and FQNEAQ (reference sequence). V was pared by 2 bases and J by 2 bases, with 2 bases of the junction left unmatched. The CDR3 totals 14 residues. Here the CDR3 DNA reads TGTGCCAGCAGCTTATGGGGACAGCAAGAGACCCAGTACTTC. Its protein product is CASSLWGQQETQYF.

The rearrangement joins TRBV4-2 to TRBJ1-2, with 7 bases lining up with TRBD1. CDR3 length: 15 amino acids. Unmatched junction bases numbered 12, after V lost 4 bases and J lost 7 bases. Per the germline V gene, CDR1 is LGHNA and CDR2 is YNFKEQ. This CDR3 is CASSRQGVTGPGYTF. In DNA, the CDR3 is TGTGCCAGCAGCCGCCAGGGGGTTACAGGGCCTGGCTACACCTTC.

The chain carries TRBV5-4 and TRBJ1-2; perhaps TRBD1 as D (5 bases). This CDR3 has 14 amino acids. Germline assignment: CDR1 SGHNT and CDR2 YYREEE (reference sequence). Trimming removed 4 bases at V and 2 bases at J, with 12 bases between. CDR3 sequence reads: CASSPGAGNYGYTF. The CDR3 nucleotides read TGTGCCAGCAGCCCCGGGGCGGGGAACTATGGCTACACCTTC.

The chain couples TRBV7-2 to TRBJ2-3; TRBD1 matches 7 bases. The CDR3 consists of 15 residues. Germline trimming cut 7 bases from V and 4 bases from J; bases unmatched to any gene: 11. The germline V gene has CDR1 SGHTA and CDR2 FQGNSA. The CDR3 spells CASKNYRGHPDTQYF. CDR3 coding DNA: TGTGCCAGCAAAAACTACAGGGGCCACCCAGATACGCAGTATTTT. Looking up the rest from reference TRBV7-2 and TRBJ2-3 gives the full variable domain: GAGVSQSPSNKVTEKGKDVELRCDPISGHTALYWYRQSLGQGLEFLIYFQGNSAPDKSGLPSDRFSAERTGGSVSTLTIQRTQQEDSAVYLCASKNYRGHPDTQYFGPGTRLTVL.

A single count supports this clone. The chain couples TRBV29-1 to TRBJ2-1; no clear D. CDR1 is SQVTM and CDR2 is ANQGSEA in the germline V gene. CDR3 length: 14 residues. V was shortened by 4 bases and J by 0 bases, with 10 bases between the two germline ends. The CDR3 loop is CSVAVASSYNEQFF. The DNA of the CDR3 is TGCAGCGTTGCGGTAGCTAGCTCCTACAATGAGCAGTTCTTC.

This clone was counted a few times. V usage is TRBV19 and J usage is TRBJ1-5, with TRBD1 matching over 9 bases. Looked up from germline, CDR1 is LNHDA and CDR2 is SQIVND (reference sequence). The CDR3 consists of 16 residues. V trimming: 2 bases; J trimming: 3 bases; junction bases outside the gene matches: 5. The CDR3 is CASSIPRTGVNQPQHF. DNA for the CDR3: TGTGCCAGTAGTATACCTCGGACAGGGGTCAATCAGCCCCAGCATTTT. Full variable domain (rest looked up from reference TRBV19 and TRBJ1-5): DGGITQSPKYLFRKEGQNVTLSCEQNLNHDAMYWYRQDPGQGLRLIYYSQIVNDFQKGDIAEGYSVSREKKESFPLTVTSAQKNPTAFYLCASSIPRTGVNQPQHFGDGTRLSIL.

The gene calls are TRBV28 and TRBJ1-2; D uncertain. Deletions cut 3 bases from V and 6 bases from J, with 14 bases between. Germline CDR1 is MDHEN and CDR2 is SYDVKM. The CDR3 is 14 residues long. The CDR3 reads CASSLSTTRNGYTF. The DNA of the CDR3 is TGTGCCAGCAGTTTGTCAACAACAAGAAATGGCTACACCTTC.

This chain uses TRBV19 with TRBJ1-1; possible D gene TRBD1, 5 bases. Germline assignment: CDR1 LNHDA and CDR2 SQIVND (reference sequence). The V end lost 5 bases, the J end lost 2 bases, and 15 bases lay between the germline ends. This CDR3 has 15 residues. The CDR3 DNA sequence: TGTGCCAGTAGTTCCCACGGACAATTAAACACTGAAGCTTTCTTT. Its translation: CASSSHGQLNTEAFF.

V usage is TRBV7-2 and J usage is TRBJ2-2, with D perhaps TRBD2 (6 bases). This CDR3 has 18 amino acids. Germline-derived CDR1 and CDR2 are SGHTA and FQGNSA. The germline V and J ends were trimmed by 5 bases and 4 bases, with 23 bases remaining between them. The CDR3 region is CASSTIYARLGGTGELFF. The CDR3 DNA is TGTGCCAGCAGCACCATATATGCCCGATTGGGGGGCACCGGGGAGCTGTTTTTT.

The V gene is TRBV10-2, the J gene TRBJ2-7; possible D gene TRBD2, 5 bases. Per germline, CDR1 WSHSY and CDR2 SAAADI. Trimming removed 3 bases from V and 7 bases from J, with 10 bases in between. The CDR3 extends over 12 amino acids. The CDR3 region is CASSEDRTEQYF. CDR3 nucleotide sequence: TGCGCCAGCAGTGAAGATAGGACTGAGCAGTACTTC.

V gene TRBV2 combines with J gene TRBJ2-1; tentatively, D is TRBD2 (6 bases). The germline V gene encodes CDR1 SNHLY and CDR2 FYNNEI. The V and J ends lost 7 bases and 2 bases respectively, with 15 bases between them. The CDR3 loop spans 15 amino acids. The CDR3 DNA reads as TGTGCCAGCACCCGAGGGATAGCGGCCTACAATGAGCAGTTCTTC. Its protein product is CASTRGIAAYNEQFF.

This chain connects TRBV5-4 to TRBJ2-7; 11 bases line up with TRBD2. V shed 1 base and J 4 bases; nucleotides not matched to a gene: 4. Germline-derived CDR1 and CDR2 are SGHNT and YYREEE (reference sequence). The CDR3 is made up of 15 amino acids. The CDR3 DNA reads TGTGCCAGCAGCTTGCGGGCTAGCGGGAGGTACGAGCAGTACTTC. Amino acid sequence: CASSLRASGRYEQYF.

The chain has TRBV4-3 and TRBJ1-1; unclear D gene. Per the germline V gene, CDR1 is LGHNA and CDR2 is YSLEER. This CDR3 spans 12 amino acids. V was pared by 4 bases and J by 7 bases, with 10 bases between. The CDR3 here is CASSPIGSEAFF. DNA for the CDR3: TGCGCCAGCAGCCCAATAGGGAGTGAAGCTTTCTTT.

The rearrangement joins TRBV18 to TRBJ2-1; TRBD2 agrees at 8 bases. The CDR3 runs 16 residues. Germline-derived CDR1 and CDR2 are KGHSH and LQKENI. With 3 bases clipped from V and 8 bases from J, the junction kept 12 bases outside the gene matches. CDR3 amino acids: CASSPPSGSPPDEQFF. For the CDR3, the DNA is TGTGCCAGCTCACCGCCCAGCGGGAGTCCGCCCGATGAGCAGTTCTTC.

J is TRBJ2-3 and V is TRBV27, with a weak D call TRBD1 (6 bases). The germline CDR1 and CDR2 sequences are MNHEY and SMNVEV (reference sequence). The CDR3 has 16 residues. V gave up 0 bases and J gave up 0 bases, with 10 bases separating them. CDR3: CASSLSKDSSTDTQYF. CDR3 nucleotides: TGTGCCAGCAGTTTATCGAAGGACAGTAGCACAGATACGCAGTATTTT.

This clone counts as medium-sized. The chain uses TRBV28 and TRBJ1-5, with a possible D match to TRBD1 (6 bases). This CDR3 contains 14 residues. Germline lookup yields CDR1 MDHEN and CDR2 SYDVKM. Trimming pared 6 bases from V and 0 bases from J, leaving 9 bases between. CDR3 region: CASSTGHSNQPQHF. The CDR3 region has the DNA TGTGCCAGCAGCACGGGACATAGCAATCAGCCCCAGCATTTT.